This is a list of T cell receptor beta chains from one sample in a study of T cell responses to AZD1222 COVID-19 vaccine. Sequencing was performed with immunoSEQ multiplex PCR; in TCRdb, only in-frame clones are kept and a portion is missing. The repertoire holds about 130,000 clones, roughly nine tenths seen once, with around 3.6% in the top ten. Sample: peripheral blood, taken on day 0 of AZD1222 vaccination. The receptors shown here come from an adult in good health. The CDR3 runs from the conserved cysteine through the conserved F or W. D genes are given only for firm matches. The size of a clone is reported for some rows only, either as once, few or many, or as a class for expanded clones.

j_gene	v_gene	d_gene	len	abundance	CDR3nt	CDR3aa
TRBJ1-2	TRBV19	.	12	.	TGTGCCAGTAATTCCCAGAACTATGGCTACACCTTC	CASNSQNYGYTF
TRBJ2-5	TRBV10-3	.	14	.	TGTGCCATCAGGCAGGGTACCTTGGAAGAGACCCAGTACTTC	CAIRQGTLEETQYF
TRBJ2-5	TRBV29-1	TRBD2	12	.	TGCCTTGCCGGGGGGGAACAAGAGACCCAGTACTTC	CLAGGEQETQYF
TRBJ2-1	TRBV27	.	15	.	TGTGCCAGCAGTTTCGAAGGGTTCCGAAGGAATGAGCAGTTCTTC	CASSFEGFRRNEQFF
TRBJ1-5	TRBV28	.	16	.	TGTGCCAGCAGTTTAGTTGCTACGCGAGGCAATCAGCCCCAGCATTTT	CASSLVATRGNQPQHF
TRBJ2-5	TRBV5-6	.	14	.	TGTGCCAGCAGCTTAACAGGGTACCAAGAGACCCAGTACTTC	CASSLTGYQETQYF
TRBJ2-1	TRBV11-3	TRBD1	14	.	TGTGCCAGCAGCTTAGATGGACAGGGTTTTGAGCAGTTCTTC	CASSLDGQGFEQFF
TRBJ1-1	TRBV24-1	.	20	once	TGTGCCAACGACCCCAGGGGCTATACTCGACAACGCGGCGGGAACACTGAAGCTTTCTTT	CANDPRGYTRQRGGNTEAFF
TRBJ2-1	TRBV5-1	TRBD2	16	once	TGCGCCAGCAGCTTGACGTCCGGGAGCGGGAGAGATGAGCAGTTCTTC	CASSLTSGSGRDEQFF
TRBJ1-2	TRBV27	.	13	.	TGTGCCAGCAGTGCCGCAGCGTGGGGAGGCTACACCTTC	CASSAAAWGGYTF
TRBJ2-1	TRBV7-2	TRBD2	18	once	TGTGCCAGCAGCTTAGCCCTAAGTGTAGCGGGAGGTCACAATGAGCAGTTCTTC	CASSLALSVAGGHNEQFF
TRBJ1-3	TRBV27	TRBD1	14	.	TGTGCCAGCAGCGTCGACAGGGCCGGAAACACCATATATTTT	CASSVDRAGNTIYF
TRBJ2-3	TRBV7-5	.	11	.	TGTGTCAGAAGTCCTCCAGATACGCAGTATTTT	CVRSPPDTQYF
TRBJ1-5	TRBV28	.	13	once	TGTGCCGCCTGGGGGACGAGATATCAGCCCCAGCATTTT	CAAWGTRYQPQHF
TRBJ1-1	TRBV14	.	13	.	TGTGCCAGCAGCCAAGAACTTTACACTGAAGCTTTCTTT	CASSQELYTEAFF
TRBJ1-1	TRBV3-1/TRBV3-2	TRBD1	14	.	TGTGCCAGCAGCTTCGGGACAGTGAACACTGAAGCTTTCTTT	CASSFGTVNTEAFF
TRBJ1-2	TRBV9	.	15	once	TGTGCCAGCAGCCGAATTCAGCGGCCTAACTATGGCTACACCTTC	CASSRIQRPNYGYTF
TRBJ2-3	TRBV7-3	TRBD2	16	.	TGTGCCAGCAGCTTTATCGGACTAGCGGGAAAGGATACGCAGTATTTT	CASSFIGLAGKDTQYF